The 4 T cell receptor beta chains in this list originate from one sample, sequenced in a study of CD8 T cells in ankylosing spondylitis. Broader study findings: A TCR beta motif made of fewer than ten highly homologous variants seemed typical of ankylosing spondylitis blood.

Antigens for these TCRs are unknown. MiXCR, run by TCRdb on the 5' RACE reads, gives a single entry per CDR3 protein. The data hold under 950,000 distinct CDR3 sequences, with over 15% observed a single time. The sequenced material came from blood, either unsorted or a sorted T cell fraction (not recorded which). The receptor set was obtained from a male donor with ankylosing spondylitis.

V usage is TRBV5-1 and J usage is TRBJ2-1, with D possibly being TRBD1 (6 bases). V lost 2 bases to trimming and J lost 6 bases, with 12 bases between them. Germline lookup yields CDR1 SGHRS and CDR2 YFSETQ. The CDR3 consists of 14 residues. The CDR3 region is CASSLGTGTNEQFF. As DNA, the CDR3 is TGCGCCAGCAGCTTAGGAACAGGGACCAATGAGCAGTTCTTC.

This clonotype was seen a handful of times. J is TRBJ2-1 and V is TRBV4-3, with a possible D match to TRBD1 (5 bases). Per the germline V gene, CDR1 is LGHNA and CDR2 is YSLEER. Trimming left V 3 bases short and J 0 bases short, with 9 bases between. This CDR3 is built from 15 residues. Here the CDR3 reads CASSHRESSYNEQFF. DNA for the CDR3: TGCGCCAGCAGCCACAGGGAAAGCTCCTACAATGAGCAGTTCTTC.

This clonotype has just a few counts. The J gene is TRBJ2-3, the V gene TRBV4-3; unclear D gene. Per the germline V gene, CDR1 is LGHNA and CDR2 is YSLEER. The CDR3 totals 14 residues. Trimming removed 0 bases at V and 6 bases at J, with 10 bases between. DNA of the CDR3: TGCGCCAGCAGCCAAGATCCTCCCGGGGATACGCAGTATTTT. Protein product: CASSQDPPGDTQYF.

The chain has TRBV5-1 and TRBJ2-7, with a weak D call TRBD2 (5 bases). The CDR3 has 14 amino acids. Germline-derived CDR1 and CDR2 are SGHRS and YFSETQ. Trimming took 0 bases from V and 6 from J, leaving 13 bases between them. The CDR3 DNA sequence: TGCGCCAGCAGCTTGGGGCAGGTAGAGGGCGAGCAGTACTTC. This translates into CASSLGQVEGEQYF.